Listed here are 18 T cell receptor beta chains from one sample, sequenced in a study of T cells expressing NK-cell markers. After re-calling the 5' RACE reads, TCRdb lists one entry per CDR3 protein, DNA absent. The repertoire table contains about 150,000 distinct CDR3 sequences. The sample taken for sequencing was blood T cells: a sorted CD56 or NKG2C T cell subset, CD4+ or CD8+ T cells, or bulk PBMC T cells (not recorded which). The receptors shown here come from a man in his late teens or twenties in good health.

J is TRBJ1-4 and V is TRBV5-5. The CDR3 has 12 amino acids. From germline, CDR1 is SGHKS and CDR2 YYEKEE (reference sequence). This CDR3 reads CASSSGDEKLFF.

The rearrangement uses TRBV12-3 or TRBV12-4 and TRBJ2-3; TCRdb's assignment of TRBD2 cannot be checked, as there is no DNA. CDR3 size: 18 residues. This chain's CDR3 is CASTFTPGLAGFTDTQYF.

This chain uses TRBV2 with TRBJ2-5. Germline CDR1 SNHLY, CDR2 FYNNEI. CDR3 length equals 13 residues. CDR3 amino acids: CASARSYQETQYF.

The genes are TRBV19 and TRBJ2-2; TCRdb reports TRBD2, a call that lacks DNA to check it against. Germline V gives CDR1 LNHDA, CDR2 SQIVND (reference sequence). The CDR3 consists of 13 residues. This CDR3 is CASSISSVGELFF.

The chain links TRBV7-9 to TRBJ2-7. The CDR3 sequence is 11 residues long. Germline CDR1 is SEHNR and CDR2 is FQNEAQ (reference sequence). CDR3 protein: CASSFADEQYF.

The chain uses TRBV6-5 and TRBJ2-3. The germline V gene has CDR1 MNHEY and CDR2 SVGAGI. This CDR3 comprises 14 residues. CDR3 in amino acids: CASSLDAFTDTQYF.

The chain employs TRBV27 and TRBJ2-3; TCRdb proposes TRBD2, but this gene call is untestable without DNA. The V gene's germline CDR1 is MNHEY and CDR2 SMNVEV (reference sequence). The CDR3 length is 18 residues. CDR3: CASSFGFGGAGGADTQYF.

The chain links TRBV7-9 to TRBJ2-1; as DNA is missing, the TRBD2 call by TCRdb cannot be tested. The CDR3 length is 17 residues. CDR1 is SEHNR, CDR2 FQNEAQ, per germline (reference sequence). CDR3 region: CASSLVRAKLSYNEQFF.

This chain uses TRBV13 with TRBJ2-5; TCRdb returns TRBD1, unconfirmable since there is no DNA. Germline V gene data show CDR1 as PRHDT and CDR2 as FYEKMQ (reference sequence). This CDR3 is 14 amino acids long. The CDR3 loop reads CASSQAKGLETQYF.

The chain employs TRBV5-6 and TRBJ2-2. CDR1 is SGHDT and CDR2 is YYEEEE in the germline V gene. The CDR3 covers 12 residues. CDR3 amino acids: CASGLGTGELFF.

The V and J genes are TRBV7-2 and TRBJ2-3; the D gene TCRdb calls, TRBD1, cannot be checked with no DNA. Germline V gene data show CDR1 as SGHTA and CDR2 as FQGNSA. CDR3 length: 15 residues. The chain's CDR3 is CASDVGDTVTDTQYF.

J is TRBJ2-1 and V is TRBV15; TCRdb's D call of TRBD1 is untestable without DNA. Germline assignment: CDR1 LNHNV and CDR2 YYDKDF (reference sequence). The CDR3 extends over 16 amino acids. The CDR3 here is CATSRDPTESYNEQFF. Based on the CDR3 plus reference TRBV15 and TRBJ2-1, the full variable domain is DAMVIQNPRYQVTQFGKPVTLSCSQTLNHNVMYWYQQKSSQAPKLLFHYYDKDFNNEADTPDNFQSRRPNTSFCFLDIRSPGLGDTAMYLCATSRDPTESYNEQFFGPGTRLTVL.

The gene calls are TRBV29-1 and TRBJ2-7. The CDR3 length is 14 residues. CDR1 SQVTM and CDR2 ANQGSEA come from the germline V gene. This CDR3 reads CSVGLKGLLGEQYF.

The J gene is TRBJ2-4, the V gene TRBV12-3 or TRBV12-4; TCRdb outputs TRBD2, but without DNA this stays unchecked. The CDR3 has 14 amino acids. The CDR3 sequence: CASSPRLAGSIQYF.

The chain has TRBV7-9 and TRBJ2-1; the D gene TCRdb calls, TRBD2, cannot be checked with no DNA. Germline V gene lookup returns CDR1 SEHNR and CDR2 FQNEAQ (reference sequence). The CDR3 has 15 amino acids. Here the CDR3 reads CASRGWGRGGNEQFF.

The chain joins TRBV12-3 or TRBV12-4 to TRBJ2-1; TCRdb outputs TRBD1, but without DNA this stays unchecked. This CDR3 region has 14 residues. The CDR3 loop reads CASSNSGQDNEQFF.

The genes are TRBV25-1 and TRBJ2-2. Germline loops: CDR1 MGHDK, CDR2 SYGVNS. The CDR3 is 15 residues long. The CDR3 sequence is CASSELAANTGELFF. The entire variable domain, with the rest obtained from reference TRBV25-1 and TRBJ2-2, is as follows: EADIYQTPRYLVIGTGKKITLECSQTMGHDKMYWYQQDPGMELHLIHYSYGVNSTEKGDLSSESTVSRIRTEHFPLTLESARPSHTSQYLCASSELAANTGELFFGEGSRLTVL.

The chain combines TRBV12-5 with TRBJ1-5. This CDR3 is built from 13 residues. CDR1 and CDR2 (germline): LGHNT, FRNRAP. CDR3 sequence reads: CASGLHKAEPQHF.